This entry lists 18 T cell receptor beta chains sequenced from one sample in a study of T cell repertoires in cytomegalovirus infection. These receptors' antigens are unknown. TCRdb fed the reads into MiXCR, producing one record per CDR3 protein. The data contain 110,000 or so distinct CDR3 sequences, less than 30% of them seen just once; the ten biggest clones take up about three quarters. This material consisted of CD8+ T cells from cultured PBMCs, taken from culture after CMV antigen stimulation. Receptors originate from a human donor in good health (CMV status not recorded). Some clones in this sample may be carry-over from other donors' samples.

This clonotype was counted a few times. The chain carries TRBV10-2 and TRBJ2-1; D may be TRBD1 (5 bases). V was trimmed by 6 bases and J by 8 bases, leaving 11 bases between them. The V gene's germline CDR1 is WSHSY and CDR2 SAAADI. This CDR3 has 12 residues. The CDR3 loop reads CASRRIGDEQFF. The DNA for the CDR3 is TGCGCCAGCAGGCGAATAGGGGATGAGCAGTTCTTC.

This clonotype was counted at least ten times. The chain has TRBV7-6 and TRBJ2-1; 11 bases map to TRBD2. V lost 2 bases and J lost 4; bases outside the gene matches: 1. The germline V gene has CDR1 SGHVS and CDR2 FNYEAQ. This CDR3 has 15 residues. The chain's CDR3 is CASSLLAGGYNEQFF. The CDR3 region has the DNA TGTGCCAGCAGCTTACTAGCGGGGGGATACAATGAGCAGTTCTTC.

This clonotype has ten or more counts. CDR3 amino acids: CASTYTGGSSYEQYF. CDR3 nucleotide sequence: TGTGCCAGCACCTATACAGGGGGTAGCTCCTACGAGCAGTACTTC. The chain recombines TRBV6-1 with TRBJ2-7; 8 bases line up with TRBD1. The CDR3 has 15 amino acids. Germline V gene lookup returns CDR1 MNHNS and CDR2 SASEGT. V gave up 7 bases and J gave up 0 bases; unmatched junction bases: 8.

Only a few counts were recorded for this clonotype. The CDR3 sequence: CASSQGSTPWGYTF. Written as DNA, the CDR3 is TGCGCCAGCAGCCAAGGGTCGACCCCGTGGGGCTACACCTTC. The chain joins TRBV4-1 to TRBJ1-2, with unresolved D. The V gene's germline CDR1 is MGHRA and CDR2 YSYEKL. The CDR3 has 14 amino acids. V lost 1 base to trimming and J lost 8 bases, with 14 bases between them.

The rearrangement joins TRBV7-9 to TRBJ1-5, with 7 bases matching TRBD1. The CDR3 is made up of 14 amino acids. V trimming: 5 bases; J trimming: 3 bases; junction bases outside the gene matches: 4. Germline CDR1 and CDR2: SEHNR and FQNEAQ (reference sequence). The CDR3 DNA follows: TGTGCCAGCAGCCTACAGGGGACCAATCAGCCCCAGCATTTT. As protein: CASSLQGTNQPQHF.

The chain uses TRBV19 and TRBJ1-6; D is unclear. Per germline, CDR1 LNHDA and CDR2 SQIVND (reference sequence). The CDR3 is 13 residues long. Deletions cut 5 bases from V and 10 bases from J, with 12 bases between. The CDR3 DNA reads as TGTGCCAGTAGTCCCTCCCGGGTATCACCCCTCCACTTT. It yields the protein CASSPSRVSPLHF.

The chain uses TRBV20-1 and TRBJ1-1; 7 bases are a match to TRBD1. The CDR3 runs 12 residues. The germline CDR1 and CDR2 sequences are DFQATT and SNEGSKA (reference sequence). J lost 5 bases, V lost 5 bases, and 5 bases had no gene match. The chain's CDR3 is CSASTGKTEAFF. CDR3 coding DNA: TGCAGTGCTTCGACAGGGAAAACTGAAGCTTTCTTT.

The V and J genes are TRBV5-1 and TRBJ2-7; D is perhaps TRBD2 (5 bases). CDR3 size: 15 residues. Trimming removed 1 base from V and 2 bases from J, with 13 bases in between. The germline gives CDR1 SGHRS, CDR2 YFSETQ. DNA of the CDR3: TGCGCCAGCAGCTTGACTAGTCTCGGGGCCTACGAGCAGTACTTC. Amino acids: CASSLTSLGAYEQYF. Combining the CDR3 with reference TRBV5-1 and TRBJ2-7 gives the whole variable domain KAGVTQTPRYLIKTRGQQVTLSCSPISGHRSVSWYQQTPGQGLQFLFEYFSETQRNKGNFPGRFSGRQFSNSRSEMNVSTLELGDSALYLCASSLTSLGAYEQYFGPGTRLTVT.

CDR3 residues: CATRRQVEEKLFF. CDR3 coding DNA: TGTGCCACCAGAAGACAGGTGGAGGAAAAACTGTTTTTT. V is TRBV15 and J is TRBJ1-4, with D perhaps TRBD1 (6 bases). This CDR3 is 13 amino acids long. V gave up 6 bases and J gave up 8 bases, with 13 bases separating them. Germline assignment: CDR1 LNHNV and CDR2 YYDKDF (reference sequence).

This chain uses TRBV15 with TRBJ1-2, with D unresolved. Germline CDR1 LNHNV, CDR2 YYDKDF (reference sequence). Trimming removed 1 base at V and 0 bases at J, with 6 bases between. CDR3 length equals 14 residues. The CDR3 loop reads CATSRAGTNYGYTF. As DNA, the CDR3 is TGTGCCACCAGCAGAGCGGGGACTAACTATGGCTACACCTTC.

Note on this clonotype: Being one base from a much bigger clone, this may be a read error. The V gene is TRBV28, the J gene TRBJ2-7, with D perhaps TRBD1 (5 bases). The J call may be faulty, since TRBJ2-1 better matches the DNA end. From germline, CDR1 is MDHEN and CDR2 SYDVKM. The CDR3 spans 13 residues. CDR3 region: CASSLRGYDEQFF. The CDR3 DNA is TGTGCCAGCAGTTTAAGGGGTTACGACGAGCAGTTCTTC.

This clonotype has more than one count but fewer than ten. The CDR3 bases are TGTGCCAGTAGTTTTCTAACTAGCGGGGGGTATCACAATGAGCAGTTCTTC. Protein sequence: CASSFLTSGGYHNEQFF. The chain has TRBV19 and TRBJ2-1; 12 nucleotides align to TRBD2. Unmatched junction bases numbered 10, after V lost 5 bases and J lost 5 bases. The CDR3 length is 17 residues. Per germline, CDR1 LNHDA and CDR2 SQIVND (reference sequence).

The rearrangement joins TRBV6-5 to TRBJ1-1; a possible D gene is TRBD1 (5 bases). The V end lost 8 bases, the J end lost 0 bases, and 13 bases lay between the germline ends. The CDR3 spans 14 residues. The V gene's germline CDR1 is MNHEY and CDR2 SVGAGI. CDR3 in DNA: TGTGCCAGCCTGGGGACCCCTATGAACACTGAAGCTTTCTTT. Translated, it gives CASLGTPMNTEAFF.

The gene calls are TRBV7-6 and TRBJ2-5; the D call may be TRBD1 or TRBD2 (6 bases each). V lost 1 base and J 13 bases, leaving 13 bases between the germline ends. The germline V gene encodes CDR1 SGHVS and CDR2 FNYEAQ. This CDR3 contains 12 residues. CDR3 in DNA: TGTGCCAGCAGCTTAGACGGGGGCGCTGGGTACTTC. As protein: CASSLDGGAGYF. The whole variable domain, filled in from reference TRBV7-6 and TRBJ2-5, reads GAGVSQSPRYKVTKRGQDVALRCDPISGHVSLYWYRQALGQGPEFLTYFNYEAQQDKSGLPNDRFSAERPEGSISTLTIQRTEQRDSAMYRCASSLDGGAGYFGPGTRLLVL.

The chain combines TRBV27 with TRBJ2-1; D remains ambiguous. The germline CDR1 and CDR2 sequences are MNHEY and SMNVEV (reference sequence). Trimming removed 1 base at V and 10 bases at J, with 11 bases between. CDR3 length: 13 residues. Here the CDR3 reads CASSLYPPIEQFF. The CDR3 nucleotides are TGTGCCAGCAGTTTATATCCCCCCATCGAGCAGTTCTTC.

CDR3 region: CASSLVTGVNTEAFF. DNA of the CDR3: TGTGCCAGCAGCTTGGTGACAGGGGTGAACACTGAAGCTTTCTTT. The chain has TRBV5-5 and TRBJ1-1; 8 nucleotides line up with TRBD1. V dropped 0 bases and J dropped 0; count of bases not matched to a gene: 1. CDR3 length: 15 amino acids. CDR1 is SGHKS and CDR2 is YYEKEE in the germline V gene (reference sequence).

With respect to this clonotype: This may be a read error, as it is one base from a much larger clone. This chain joins TRBV7-8 and TRBJ2-5; weak D call: TRBD1 (6 bases). The CDR3 length is 15 residues. Germline V gene lookup returns CDR1 SGHVS and CDR2 FQNEAQ. The V and J ends lost 5 bases and 6 bases respectively, with 19 bases between them. CDR3 DNA: TGTGCCAGCAGCCCCTGGGACACCCCGCAAAAGACCCAGTACTTC. Encoded protein: CASSPWDTPQKTQYF.

This sequence joins TRBV7-9 and TRBJ1-1, with D hard to call. CDR3 length: 13 residues. Trimming pared 6 bases from V and 1 base from J, leaving 9 bases between. Germline values: CDR1 SEHNR, CDR2 FQNEAQ (reference sequence). The CDR3 DNA reads as TGTGCCAGCAGGTCCAACACGAACACTGAAGCTTTCTTT. Protein: CASRSNTNTEAFF. Looking up the rest from reference TRBV7-9 and TRBJ1-1 gives the full variable domain: DTGVSQNPRHKITKRGQNVTFRCDPISEHNRLYWYRQTLGQGPEFLTYFQNEAQLEKSRLLSDRFSAERPKGSFSTLEIQRTEQGDSAMYLCASRSNTNTEAFFGQGTRLTVV.